This paragraph covers one T cell receptor (beta chain) sequence. Germline-derived CDR1 and CDR2 are SEHNR and FQNEAQ (reference sequence). This CDR3 region has 15 residues. Trimming shortened V by 5 bases and J by 6 bases, and 17 bases separated the two germline ends. The data stem from a study of T cells in localized non-small cell lung cancer. The table came from immunoSEQ multiplex PCR; TCRdb's copy has only in-frame clones and leaves some out. The sample contains tens of thousands of clones, about 90% of which appear only once. This chain uses TRBV7-9 with TRBJ2-1; maybe TRBD1 (6 bases). The specimen comprised peripheral blood, sampled before any cancer treatment. The sequence was obtained from a man aged 40 to 70 with stage I squamous cell lung carcinoma. Written as DNA, the CDR3 is TGTGCCAGCAGCCCACCGCATGAAGGGGGCAATGAGCAGTTCTTC. This translates into CASSPPHEGGNEQFF.